The rows below give T cell receptor beta chains drawn from one sample of a study of T cell changes during pregnancy in multiple sclerosis. TCRdb's copy holds only in-frame clones and misses some; the assay was immunoSEQ multiplex PCR. The data contain 11,000 or so clones, over 90% of them singletons. The sequencing here drew on CD4+ T cells from peripheral blood mononuclear cells, taken before pregnancy. The receptor set was obtained from a female donor with multiple sclerosis, enrolled in a pregnancy study. CDR3s include the opening cysteine and the closing phenylalanine or tryptophan. The order of the fields is J gene, CDR3 length, D gene, clone size, V gene, CDR3 DNA, CDR3 protein. The D gene is left open where the match is weak. Clone size is shown for a subset of rows, as once, few, many or a class of expanded clone.

>TRBJ1-3|14|-|-|TRBV29-1
TGCAGCGTTTCCGGTGGAGTCTCTGGAAACACCATATATTTT
CSVSGGVSGNTIYF
>TRBJ1-1|13|-|-|TRBV10-1
TGCGCCGGGGCTCCCAGGGCGAACACTGAAGCTTTCTTT
CAGAPRANTEAFF
>TRBJ2-3|13|-|-|TRBV11-2
TGTGCCAGCAGCTACCGGGGGACAGATACGCAGTATTTT
CASSYRGTDTQYF
>TRBJ2-2|16|TRBD1|-|TRBV7-2
TGTGCCAGCAGCTTAATGGGGACAGTCAACACCGGGGAGCTGTTTTTT
CASSLMGTVNTGELFF
>TRBJ1-2|15|-|-|TRBV29-1
TGCAGCGTTGGTAGGTTGGAGGGCACTAACTATGGCTACACCTTC
CSVGRLEGTNYGYTF
>TRBJ2-7|16|-|-|TRBV13
TGTGCCAGCAGGCCCTGGGGGCGGGGGTCACCCTACGAGCAGTACTTC
CASRPWGRGSPYEQYF
>TRBJ2-5|14|-|once|TRBV7-3
TGTGCCAGCAGCCTCACCAGGGACCAAGAGACCCAGTACTTC
CASSLTRDQETQYF
>TRBJ1-2|15|TRBD1|-|TRBV14
TGTGCCAGCAGCCAAGGAGGCAGGGGGGTTTATGGCTACACCTTC
CASSQGGRGVYGYTF
>TRBJ2-1|14|TRBD1|-|TRBV10-3
TGTGCCATCAGTTGGGACAGGGGGCCGGGTGAGCAGTTCTTC
CAISWDRGPGEQFF
>TRBJ1-5|15|-|-|TRBV27
TGTGCCAGCAGTTTAGAGGGAGTGGTGAATCAGCCCCAGCATTTT
CASSLEGVVNQPQHF
>TRBJ2-7|17|-|-|TRBV7-8
TGTGCCAGCAGCTTAGGGGGCCCAGGATTCCGCTCCTACGAGCAGTACTTC
CASSLGGPGFRSYEQYF
>TRBJ1-2|15|TRBD1|-|TRBV2
TGTGCCAGCCAACTTACAGGGGGGCAGGGCTATGGCTACACCTTC
CASQLTGGQGYGYTF
>TRBJ1-2|14|TRBD1|-|TRBV7-8
TGTGCCAGCAGCCGAACAGGGGGCAACTATGGCTACACCTTC
CASSRTGGNYGYTF
>TRBJ2-3|14|TRBD1|-|TRBV5-1
TGCGCCAGCAACCTCAGGGGGCTGGCAGATACGCAGTATTTT
CASNLRGLADTQYF
>TRBJ1-1|13|-|-|TRBV6-5
TGTGCCAGCAGATTCAGGGGAACCACTGAAGCTTTCTTT
CASRFRGTTEAFF
>TRBJ1-5|15|-|-|TRBV12-5
TGTGCTAGTGGTTTGCCCAAACAGGGAAATCAGCCCCAGCATTTT
CASGLPKQGNQPQHF
>TRBJ1-6|15|TRBD1|-|TRBV4-2
TGTGCCAGCAGGTACAGGGGCTCCTATAATTCACCCCTCCACTTT
CASRYRGSYNSPLHF
>TRBJ1-6|16|-|-|TRBV5-1
TGCGCCAGCAGCTTGGCCCCGGGACACCTTTATTCACCCCTCCACTTT
CASSLAPGHLYSPLHF
>TRBJ2-3|14|-|-|TRBV7-2
TGTGCCAGCAGCTTAGCTCCCACTAGCAATACGCAGTATTTT
CASSLAPTSNTQYF
>TRBJ1-1|15|-|-|TRBV9
TGTGCCAGCAGCCCCAGAGGGCAGGGGCACACTGAAGCTTTCTTT
CASSPRGQGHTEAFF
>TRBJ2-7|17|TRBD2|-|TRBV19
TGTGCCAGTAGTAGGAGGGGGACTAGCGGGGCGTCCTACGAGCAGTACTTC
CASSRRGTSGASYEQYF
>TRBJ1-5|12|-|few|TRBV30
TGTGCCTGGAGTCCAGGGAATCAGCCCCAGCATTTT
CAWSPGNQPQHF
>TRBJ2-6|16|-|-|TRBV9
TGTGCCAGCAGCGTTACTCAGGGCTCTGGGGCCAACGTCCTGACTTTC
CASSVTQGSGANVLTF
>TRBJ1-1|16|TRBD1|-|TRBV5-5
TGTGCCAGCAGCCTCCACACAGGGGTACGTAACACTGAAGCTTTCTTT
CASSLHTGVRNTEAFF
>TRBJ1-5|13|-|-|TRBV6-1
TGTGCCAGCAGTGGGGCGCCGGGAGGGCCCCAGCATTTT
CASSGAPGGPQHF
>TRBJ1-3|12|-|once|TRBV10-3
TGTGCCATCAGTGAGGACGCCGCGGGTTTATATTTT
CAISEDAAGLYF
>TRBJ1-5|15|TRBD1|-|TRBV6-1
TGTGCCAGCAGTGCCGACAGGGGAGGGGATCAGCCCCAGCATTTT
CASSADRGGDQPQHF
>TRBJ1-1|14|TRBD1|-|TRBV18
TGTGCCAGCTCACCCGGACAGGGGAAAACTGAAGCTTTCTTT
CASSPGQGKTEAFF
>TRBJ2-2|14|-|-|TRBV18
TGTGCCAGCTCACCGGTAACCGGCACCGGGGAGCTGTTTTTT
CASSPVTGTGELFF
>TRBJ2-3|15|-|-|TRBV5-6
TGTGCCAGCAGCTTGGACCCACAGGGTATCGATACGCAGTATTTT
CASSLDPQGIDTQYF
>TRBJ2-1|15|TRBD2|-|TRBV9
TGTGCCAGCAGCGGAGCGGGGGCGAGAGACAATGAGCAGTTCTTC
CASSGAGARDNEQFF
>TRBJ1-1|8|-|-|TRBV20-1
TGCAGTGCCAGTGAAGCTTTCTTT
CSASEAFF
>TRBJ1-1|15|-|-|TRBV10-3
TGTGCCATCAGGAAGACACCCCGAAATAACACTGAAGCTTTCTTT
CAIRKTPRNNTEAFF
>TRBJ1-1|13|-|-|TRBV6-5
TGTGCCAGCAGACAGGGTTGGCACACTGAAGCTTTCTTT
CASRQGWHTEAFF
>TRBJ1-1|14|TRBD1|-|TRBV10-3
TGTGCCATCAGCCCCGGACAGGGCGTCACTGAAGCTTTCTTT
CAISPGQGVTEAFF
>TRBJ1-2|16|-|-|TRBV18
TGTGCCAGCTCACCTCCACAGATGGGGCTACCCTATGGCTACACCTTC
CASSPPQMGLPYGYTF
>TRBJ2-7|12|TRBD1|-|TRBV25-1
TGTGCCAGCCTCCAGGCAGGGGGCGAGCAGTACTTC
CASLQAGGEQYF
>TRBJ2-2|12|-|-|TRBV18
TGTGCCAGCCCTGGGGCAACCGGGGAGCTGTTTTTT
CASPGATGELFF
>TRBJ2-5|15|-|-|TRBV7-2
TGTGCCAGCAGAACGGGTCGCGACCTAAAAGAGACCCAGTACTTC
CASRTGRDLKETQYF
>TRBJ2-1|15|-|-|TRBV6-1
TGTGCCAGCAGTGAAAGTTGGCGGGGAGGCAATGAGCAGTTCTTC
CASSESWRGGNEQFF
>TRBJ2-1|15|TRBD1|-|TRBV7-2
TGTGCCAGCAGCCCCCGACAGGGACCCTACAATGAGCAGTTCTTC
CASSPRQGPYNEQFF
>TRBJ1-2|14|-|few|TRBV6-1
TGTGCCAGCAGTGAAGTTTGGACAGATTATGGCTACACCTTC
CASSEVWTDYGYTF
>TRBJ2-7|15|-|-|TRBV6-5
TGTGCCAGCAGGCCCCCGGGGTCCGGAACCGGTGAGCAGTACTTC
CASRPPGSGTGEQYF
>TRBJ2-5|12|-|-|TRBV5-1
TGCGCCAGCAGCTCAGAAAAGTGGACCCAGTACTTC
CASSSEKWTQYF
>TRBJ2-4|14|-|-|TRBV30
TGTGCCTCTACAGGGACCCTAGCCAAAAACATTCAGTACTTC
CASTGTLAKNIQYF
>TRBJ1-2|17|TRBD1|-|TRBV7-9
TGTGCCAGCAGCTCGACAGGGAAAGACCGACATTCCTATGGCTACACCTTC
CASSSTGKDRHSYGYTF
>TRBJ2-5|17|TRBD2|-|TRBV4-1
TGCGCCAGCAGCCAACTTAGCGGGGGCCTGTACCAAGAGACCCAGTACTTC
CASSQLSGGLYQETQYF
>TRBJ1-4|15|TRBD1|-|TRBV15
TGTGCCACCAGCAGAGGACAGGGGATGAATGAAAAACTGTTTTTT
CATSRGQGMNEKLFF
>TRBJ2-5|16|TRBD2|-|TRBV2
TGTGCCAGCAGCGCGCTAGCGGGGGGCGATGGAGAGACCCAGTACTTC
CASSALAGGDGETQYF
>TRBJ2-7|15|TRBD1|-|TRBV2
TGTGCCAGCAGTCTACAGGGGGCACTGGATTACGAGCAGTACTTC
CASSLQGALDYEQYF
>TRBJ1-4|16|TRBD1|-|TRBV2
TGTGCCAGCAGCCCCACCCAAGACAGGGGGCGCAAAAAACTGTTTTTT
CASSPTQDRGRKKLFF
>TRBJ1-5|14|-|-|TRBV6-4
TGTGCCAGCAACAAAAAAATGGAGGATCAGCCCCAGCATTTT
CASNKKMEDQPQHF
>TRBJ1-2|13|TRBD1|-|TRBV29-1
TGCAGCGCTGGGACAGGGGTTATGCTTCGCTACACCTTC
CSAGTGVMLRYTF